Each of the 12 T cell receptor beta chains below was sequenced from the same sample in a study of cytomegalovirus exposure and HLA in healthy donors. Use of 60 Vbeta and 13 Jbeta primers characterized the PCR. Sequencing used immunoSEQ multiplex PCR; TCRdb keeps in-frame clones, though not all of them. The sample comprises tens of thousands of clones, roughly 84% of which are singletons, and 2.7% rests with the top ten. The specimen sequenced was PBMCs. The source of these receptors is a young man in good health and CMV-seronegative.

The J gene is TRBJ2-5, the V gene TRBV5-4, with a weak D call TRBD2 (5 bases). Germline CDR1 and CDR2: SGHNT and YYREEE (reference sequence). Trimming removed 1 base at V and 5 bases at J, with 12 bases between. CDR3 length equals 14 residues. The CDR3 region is CASSLNRGRETQYF. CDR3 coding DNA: TGTGCCAGCAGCTTGAACAGAGGGCGGGAGACCCAGTACTTC.

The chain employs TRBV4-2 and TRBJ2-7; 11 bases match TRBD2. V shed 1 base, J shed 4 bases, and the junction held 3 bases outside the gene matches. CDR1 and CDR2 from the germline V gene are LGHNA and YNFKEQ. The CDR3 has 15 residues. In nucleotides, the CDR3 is TGTGCCAGCAGCCAAGCCGGGACTAGCGGTTACGAGCAGTACTTC. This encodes CASSQAGTSGYEQYF.

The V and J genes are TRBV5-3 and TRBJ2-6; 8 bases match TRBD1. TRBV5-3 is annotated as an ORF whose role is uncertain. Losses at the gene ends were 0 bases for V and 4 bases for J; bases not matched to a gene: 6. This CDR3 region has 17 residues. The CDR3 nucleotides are TGTGCCAGAAGCTTGGTTTCAGGGGGCGTCGGGGCCAACGTCCTGACTTTC. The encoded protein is CARSLVSGGVGANVLTF.

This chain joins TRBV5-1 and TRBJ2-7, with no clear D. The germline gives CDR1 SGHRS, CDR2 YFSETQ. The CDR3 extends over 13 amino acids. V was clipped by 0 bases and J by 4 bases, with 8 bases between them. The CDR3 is CASSLEVGYEQYF. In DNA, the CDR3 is TGCGCCAGCAGCTTGGAGGTCGGGTACGAGCAGTACTTC.

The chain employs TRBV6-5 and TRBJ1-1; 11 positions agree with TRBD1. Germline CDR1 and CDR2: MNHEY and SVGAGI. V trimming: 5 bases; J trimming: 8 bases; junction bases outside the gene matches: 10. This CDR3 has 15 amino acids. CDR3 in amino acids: CASSHRTGGLEEAFF. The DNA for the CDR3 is TGTGCCAGCAGTCACCGGACAGGGGGCTTAGAAGAAGCTTTCTTT.

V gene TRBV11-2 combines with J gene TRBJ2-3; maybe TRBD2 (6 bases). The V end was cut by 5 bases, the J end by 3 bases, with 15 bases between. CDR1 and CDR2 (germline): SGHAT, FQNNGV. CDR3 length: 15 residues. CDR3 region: CASSRRVRGTDTQYF. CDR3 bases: TGTGCCAGCAGCCGGAGGGTCCGAGGAACAGATACGCAGTATTTT.

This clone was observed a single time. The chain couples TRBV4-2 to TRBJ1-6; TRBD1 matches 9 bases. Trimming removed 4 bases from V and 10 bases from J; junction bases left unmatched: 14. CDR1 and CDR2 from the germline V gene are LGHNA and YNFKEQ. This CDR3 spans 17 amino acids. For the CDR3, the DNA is TGTGCCAGCAGCCGATCGGTCGGGGACAGGGTTTCATCACCCCTCCACTTT. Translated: CASSRSVGDRVSSPLHF.

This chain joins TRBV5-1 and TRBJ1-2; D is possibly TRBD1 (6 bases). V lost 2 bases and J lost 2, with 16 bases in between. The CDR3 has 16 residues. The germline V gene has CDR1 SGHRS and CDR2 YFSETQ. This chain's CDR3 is CASSFIGQPGNYGYTF. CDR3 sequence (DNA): TGCGCCAGCAGCTTCATCGGACAGCCGGGGAACTATGGCTACACCTTC.

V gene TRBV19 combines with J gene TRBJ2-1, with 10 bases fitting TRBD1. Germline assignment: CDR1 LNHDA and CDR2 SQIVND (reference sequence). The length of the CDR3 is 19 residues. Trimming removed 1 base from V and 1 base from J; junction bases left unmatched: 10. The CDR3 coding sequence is TGTGCCAGTAGTATAGGCCCTGACAGGGGGCTCCGTTCCTACAATGAGCAGTTCTTC. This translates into CASSIGPDRGLRSYNEQFF. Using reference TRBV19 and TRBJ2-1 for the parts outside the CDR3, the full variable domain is DGGITQSPKYLFRKEGQNVTLSCEQNLNHDAMYWYRQDPGQGLRLIYYSQIVNDFQKGDIAEGYSVSREKKESFPLTVTSAQKNPTAFYLCASSIGPDRGLRSYNEQFFGPGTRLTVL.

The CDR3 nucleotides are TGCGCCAGCAGCAGGGCCGGGACTAGCGGCTGGAGGGAGACCCAGTACTTC. It is translated as CASSRAGTSGWRETQYF. The rearrangement uses TRBV5-1 and TRBJ2-5; TRBD2 agrees at 11 bases. Germline values: CDR1 SGHRS, CDR2 YFSETQ. CDR3 length equals 17 residues. V trimming: 4 bases; J trimming: 5 bases; junction bases outside the gene matches: 13. Based on the CDR3 plus reference TRBV5-1 and TRBJ2-5, the full variable domain is KAGVTQTPRYLIKTRGQQVTLSCSPISGHRSVSWYQQTPGQGLQFLFEYFSETQRNKGNFPGRFSGRQFSNSRSEMNVSTLELGDSALYLCASSRAGTSGWRETQYFGPGTRLLVL.

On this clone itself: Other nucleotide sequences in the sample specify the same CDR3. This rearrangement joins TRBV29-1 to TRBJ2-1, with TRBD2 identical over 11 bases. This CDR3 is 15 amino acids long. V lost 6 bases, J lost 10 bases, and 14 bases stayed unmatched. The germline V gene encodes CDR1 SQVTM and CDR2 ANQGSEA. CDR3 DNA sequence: TGCAGCGTCCACGGGACTAGCGGTTTGATTGGGGAGCAGTTCTTC. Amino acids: CSVHGTSGLIGEQFF.

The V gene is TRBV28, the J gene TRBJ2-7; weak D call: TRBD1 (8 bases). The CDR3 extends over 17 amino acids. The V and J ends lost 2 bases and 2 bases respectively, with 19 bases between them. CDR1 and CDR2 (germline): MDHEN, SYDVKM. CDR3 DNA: TGTGCCAGCAGTTTACCCCTCAACAGGGGGGGTACCTACGAGCAGTACTTC. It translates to CASSLPLNRGGTYEQYF.